This T cell receptor (beta chain) was recorded in a study of T cell responses to AZD1222 COVID-19 vaccine. General study points: Across the whole spike, CD4 TCRs peaked at regions 160-218 and 743-854. White British donors predominated, females outnumbered males, and clonal diversity was possibly underestimated.

Using immunoSEQ multiplex PCR, the repertoire was profiled, and TCRdb retains in-frame clones only, with some absent. Among approximately 89,000 clones listed, about nine tenths were seen once. Remarks on this clone: Antigen specificity is unknown.

V gave up 2 bases and J gave up 6 bases, with 11 bases separating them. The germline gives CDR1 SGHDN, CDR2 FVKESK. The CDR3 is made up of 14 amino acids. This clonotype originated in an adult who received the AZD1222 COVID-19 vaccine. This specimen consisted of peripheral blood, obtained 28 days after the second AZD1222 dose. This rearrangement joins TRBV14 to TRBJ1-3, with a tentative D call TRBD1 (5 bases). The CDR3 region is CASSQFLGTNTIYF. The CDR3 DNA reads TGTGCCAGCAGCCAATTTCTGGGGACAAACACCATATATTTT.